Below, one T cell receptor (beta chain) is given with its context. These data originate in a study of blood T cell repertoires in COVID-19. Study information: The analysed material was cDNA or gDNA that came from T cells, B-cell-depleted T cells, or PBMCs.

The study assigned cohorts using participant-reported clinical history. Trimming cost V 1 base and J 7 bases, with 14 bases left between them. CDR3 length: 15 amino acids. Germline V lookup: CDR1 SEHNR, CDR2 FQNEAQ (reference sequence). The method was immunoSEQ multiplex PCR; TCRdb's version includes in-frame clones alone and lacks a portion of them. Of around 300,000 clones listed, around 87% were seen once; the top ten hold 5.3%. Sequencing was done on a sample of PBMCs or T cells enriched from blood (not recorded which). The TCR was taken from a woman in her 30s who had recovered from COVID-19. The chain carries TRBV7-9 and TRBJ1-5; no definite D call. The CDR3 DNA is TGTGCCAGCAGCTTAGACGGGGTAGAAGCCCAGCCCCAGCATTTT. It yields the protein CASSLDGVEAQPQHF.